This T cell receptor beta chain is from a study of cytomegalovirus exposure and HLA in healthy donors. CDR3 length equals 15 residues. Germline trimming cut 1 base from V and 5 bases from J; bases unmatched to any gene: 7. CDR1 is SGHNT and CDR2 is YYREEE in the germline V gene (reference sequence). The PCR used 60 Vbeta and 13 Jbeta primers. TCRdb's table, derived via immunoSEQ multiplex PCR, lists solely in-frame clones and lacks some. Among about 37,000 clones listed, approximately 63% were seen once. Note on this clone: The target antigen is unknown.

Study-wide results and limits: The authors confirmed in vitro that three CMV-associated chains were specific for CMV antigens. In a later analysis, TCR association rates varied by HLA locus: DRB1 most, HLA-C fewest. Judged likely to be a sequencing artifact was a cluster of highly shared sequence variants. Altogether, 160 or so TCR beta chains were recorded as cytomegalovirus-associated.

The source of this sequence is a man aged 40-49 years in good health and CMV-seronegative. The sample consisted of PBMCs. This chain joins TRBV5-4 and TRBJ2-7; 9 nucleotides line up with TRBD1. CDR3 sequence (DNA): TGTGCCAGCAGCTTGCACAGGGGGCTAGGGGACGAGCAGTACTTC. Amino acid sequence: CASSLHRGLGDEQYF. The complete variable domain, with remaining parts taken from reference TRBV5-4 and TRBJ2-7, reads ETGVTQSPTHLIKTRGQQVTLRCSSQSGHNTVSWYQQALGQGPQFIFQYYREEENGRGNFPPRFSGLQFPNYSSELNVNALELDDSALYLCASSLHRGLGDEQYFGPGTRLTVT.